This T cell receptor beta chain was captured in a study of control samples from healthy donors and cancer patients. Only in-frame clones appear in the TCRdb table, and some are missing; sequencing was by immunoSEQ multiplex PCR. Of roughly 120,000 clones in the sample, approximately 92% were seen once. The CDR3 contains 14 residues. Germline lookup yields CDR1 SGHAT and CDR2 FQNNGV. The J segment lost 7 bases and the V segment lost 3 bases, leaving 2 bases of the junction unmatched. The chain carries TRBV11-2 and TRBJ1-6; 8 bases align to TRBD1. The receptor comes from a woman aged 45-60 years with colorectal cancer. The sample was PBMCs. CDR3 in DNA: TGTGCCAGCAGCTTTCGGGACAGGAATTCACCCCTCCACTTT. Translated: CASSFRDRNSPLHF.